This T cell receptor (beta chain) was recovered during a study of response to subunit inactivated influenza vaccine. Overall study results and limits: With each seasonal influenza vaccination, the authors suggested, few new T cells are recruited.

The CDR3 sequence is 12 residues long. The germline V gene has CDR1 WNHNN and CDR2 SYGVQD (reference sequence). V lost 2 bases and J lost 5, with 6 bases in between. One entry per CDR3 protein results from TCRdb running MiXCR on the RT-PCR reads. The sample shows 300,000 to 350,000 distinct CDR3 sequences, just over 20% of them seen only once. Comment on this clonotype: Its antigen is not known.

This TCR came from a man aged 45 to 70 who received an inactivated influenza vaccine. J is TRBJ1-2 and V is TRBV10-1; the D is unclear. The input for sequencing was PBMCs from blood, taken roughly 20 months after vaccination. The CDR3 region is CASSEPAYGYTF. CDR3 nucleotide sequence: TGCGCCAGCAGTGAGCCGGCGTATGGCTACACCTTC.